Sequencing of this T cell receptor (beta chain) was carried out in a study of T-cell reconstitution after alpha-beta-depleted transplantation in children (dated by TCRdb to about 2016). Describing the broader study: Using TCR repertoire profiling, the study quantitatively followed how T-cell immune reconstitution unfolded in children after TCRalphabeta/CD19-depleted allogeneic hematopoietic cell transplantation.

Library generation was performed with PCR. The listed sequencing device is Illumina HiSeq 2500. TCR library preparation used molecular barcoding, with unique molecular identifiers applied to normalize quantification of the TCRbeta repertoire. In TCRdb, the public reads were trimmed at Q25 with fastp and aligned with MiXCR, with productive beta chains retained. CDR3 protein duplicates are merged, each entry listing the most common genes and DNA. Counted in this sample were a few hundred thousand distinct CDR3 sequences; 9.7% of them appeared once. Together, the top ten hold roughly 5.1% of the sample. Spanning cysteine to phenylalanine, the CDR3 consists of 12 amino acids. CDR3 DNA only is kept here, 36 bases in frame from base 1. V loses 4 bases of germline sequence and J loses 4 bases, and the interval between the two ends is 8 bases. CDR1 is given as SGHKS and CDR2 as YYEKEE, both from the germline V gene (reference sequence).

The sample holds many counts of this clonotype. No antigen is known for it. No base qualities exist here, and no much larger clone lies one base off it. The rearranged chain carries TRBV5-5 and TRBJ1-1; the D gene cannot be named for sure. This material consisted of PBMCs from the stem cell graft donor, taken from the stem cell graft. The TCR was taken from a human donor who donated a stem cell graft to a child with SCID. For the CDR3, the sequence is CASSPSSTEAFF. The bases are TGTGCCAGCAGCCCCTCTAGCACTGAAGCTTTCTTT.